These 21 T cell receptor beta chains came from one sample sequenced in a study of OX40 agonist ivuxolimab in advanced cancers. Measured with immunoSEQ multiplex PCR; TCRdb has only the in-frame clones, and not every one. The sample includes more than 60,000 clones, 70% to 80% of them seen just once. Material: CD4+ or CD8+ T cells sorted from blood, obtained in a trial of the OX40 agonist ivuxolimab. The source of these receptors is an adult with an advanced solid tumor such as melanoma, head and neck, liver or kidney cancer.

This chain uses TRBV5-6 with TRBJ1-1; maybe TRBD1 (6 bases). The germline V and J ends were trimmed by 6 bases and 2 bases, with 17 bases remaining between them. The CDR3 loop spans 15 amino acids. Germline CDR1 is SGHDT and CDR2 is YYEEEE. The CDR3 region has the DNA TGTGCCAGCAATCTAAGGCGAGGGGGTAACACTGAAGCTTTCTTT. Residues: CASNLRRGGNTEAFF.

This clone was recorded a few times. The chain uses TRBV7-2 and TRBJ2-7; no definite D call. Trimming stripped 1 base from V and 8 bases from J, with 12 bases between. Germline CDR1 reads SGHTA; CDR2 reads FQGNSA. The CDR3 runs to 13 residues. This CDR3 reads CASSLVPRAQQYF. As DNA, the CDR3 is TGTGCCAGCAGCTTAGTCCCTCGGGCGCAGCAGTACTTC.

This chain connects TRBV7-9 to TRBJ2-7; TRBD1 might be the D (5 bases). Germline assignment: CDR1 SEHNR and CDR2 FQNEAQ (reference sequence). With 2 bases removed from V and 1 base from J, the gap between germline ends came to 12 bases. CDR3 length: 15 amino acids. DNA for the CDR3: TGTGCCAGCAGCTTAAACTCAGGGTCGTCCTACGAGCAGTACTTC. It encodes CASSLNSGSSYEQYF. Using reference TRBV7-9 and TRBJ2-7 for the parts outside the CDR3, the full variable domain is DTGVSQNPRHKITKRGQNVTFRCDPISEHNRLYWYRQTLGQGPEFLTYFQNEAQLEKSRLLSDRFSAERPKGSFSTLEIQRTEQGDSAMYLCASSLNSGSSYEQYFGPGTRLTVT.

The chain joins TRBV7-6 to TRBJ2-2; 12 nucleotides agree with TRBD1. V was clipped by 1 base and J by 7 bases; unmatched bases: 4. CDR1 and CDR2 (germline): SGHVS, FNYEAQ. The CDR3 covers 16 residues. CDR3 bases: TGTGCCAGCAGCTTAGGTGGGACAGGGGGCTTCGGGGAGCTGTTTTTT. Translating gives CASSLGGTGGFGELFF.

The chain is built from TRBV5-4 and TRBJ1-4, with no clear D. Trimming removed 4 bases from V and 8 bases from J, with 15 bases in between. Germline CDR1 reads SGHNT; CDR2 reads YYREEE (reference sequence). This CDR3 spans 14 amino acids. CDR3 in DNA: TGTGCCAGCAGCAAGTATGGAGGGTACGAAAAACTGTTTTTT. Its translation: CASSKYGGYEKLFF.

The chain uses TRBV13 and TRBJ1-1; D gene ambiguous. The CDR3 extends over 12 amino acids. Germline CDR1 and CDR2: PRHDT and FYEKMQ (reference sequence). V lost 3 bases, J lost 8 bases, and 10 bases lay in between. CDR3 in DNA: TGTGCCAGCAGCTTTGCGCTGGGGGAAGCTTTCTTT. Its protein product is CASSFALGEAFF.

V usage is TRBV30 and J usage is TRBJ1-4, with D uncertain. The ends were cut back, 3 bases at V and 8 bases at J, with 13 bases in the middle. CDR1 GTSNPN and CDR2 SVGIG come from the germline V gene (reference sequence). This CDR3 comprises 13 residues. CDR3 in amino acids: CAWRKRAGEKLFF. CDR3 coding DNA: TGTGCCTGGAGAAAACGGGCGGGCGAAAAACTGTTTTTT.

This clone was found once. V gene TRBV7-9 combines with J gene TRBJ2-5; the D gene could be TRBD1 or TRBD2 (5 bases each). The CDR3 length is 11 residues. Per germline, CDR1 SEHNR and CDR2 FQNEAQ (reference sequence). Trimming shortened V by 5 bases and J by 11 bases, and 12 bases separated the two germline ends. DNA of the CDR3: TGTGCCAGCAGCGCCCTGGGGGAGCAGTACTTC. As protein: CASSALGEQYF.

The chain joins TRBV5-6 to TRBJ1-2; tentatively, D is TRBD1 (5 bases). With 0 bases removed from V and 8 bases from J, the gap between germline ends came to 14 bases. This CDR3 is built from 14 residues. Germline V gives CDR1 SGHDT, CDR2 YYEEEE. The CDR3 region has the DNA TGTGCCAGCAGCTTGGGTCCAGGGCTGGGAGGCTACACCTTC. It specifies CASSLGPGLGGYTF.

This chain uses TRBV11-2 with TRBJ1-1; D may be TRBD1 (6 bases). The germline V gene encodes CDR1 SGHAT and CDR2 FQNNGV. The CDR3 spans 15 residues. Deletions cut 5 bases from V and 0 bases from J, with 13 bases between. The CDR3 region has the DNA TGTGCCAGCAGCCTGGGGGGCAGCATGAACACTGAAGCTTTCTTT. As protein: CASSLGGSMNTEAFF. Full variable domain (rest looked up from reference TRBV11-2 and TRBJ1-1): EAGVAQSPRYKIIEKRQSVAFWCNPISGHATLYWYQQILGQGPKLLIQFQNNGVVDDSQLPKDRFSAERLKGVDSTLKIQPAKLEDSAVYLCASSLGGSMNTEAFFGQGTRLTVV.

The chain recombines TRBV27 with TRBJ2-1, with TRBD2 matching over 11 bases. The V gene's germline CDR1 is MNHEY and CDR2 SMNVEV (reference sequence). V lost 4 bases and J lost 4; bases outside the gene matches: 9. This CDR3 has 17 residues. The CDR3 sequence: CASSSYLAGGNYNEQFF. CDR3 nucleotides: TGTGCCAGCAGTTCTTACTTAGCGGGAGGGAATTACAATGAGCAGTTCTTC.

The rearrangement uses TRBV5-1 and TRBJ2-7; 8 bases are a match to TRBD1. The CDR3 is 14 amino acids. Per the germline V gene, CDR1 is SGHRS and CDR2 is YFSETQ. V shed 4 bases, J shed 2 bases, and the junction held 5 bases outside the gene matches. The CDR3 reads CASSPGQETYEQYF. The CDR3 nucleotides are TGCGCCAGCAGCCCGGGACAGGAGACCTACGAGCAGTACTTC.

This clone was recorded once. The genes are TRBV18 and TRBJ1-1; a weak D match, TRBD1 (5 bases). Trimming shortened V by 5 bases and J by 1 base, and 11 bases separated the two germline ends. Germline V gives CDR1 KGHSH, CDR2 LQKENI. This CDR3 is 14 amino acids long. The CDR3 protein is CASSSAGGNTEAFF. CDR3 DNA: TGTGCCAGCTCATCCGCGGGGGGGAACACTGAAGCTTTCTTT.

In its sample, this clone was seen a few times. The V call is TRBV11-3, the J call TRBJ2-7; TRBD2 matches at 11 bases. The length of the CDR3 is 16 residues. After removal of 6 bases from V and 0 bases from J, the junction contained 7 bases not matched to a gene. CDR1 and CDR2 (germline): SGHNT, YENEEA. CDR3 region: CASRPGTSGFSYEQYF. The CDR3 nucleotides read TGTGCCAGCAGACCCGGGACTAGCGGTTTCTCCTACGAGCAGTACTTC.

The chain recombines TRBV10-3 with TRBJ2-7, with D uncertain. V shed 0 bases and J shed 2 bases, with 11 bases lying between them. The CDR3 consists of 15 residues. Germline V gene data show CDR1 as ENHRY and CDR2 as SYGVKD. The CDR3 here is CAISESKGGAYEQYF. As DNA, the CDR3 is TGTGCCATCAGTGAGTCGAAAGGCGGAGCCTACGAGCAGTACTTC.

The chain recombines TRBV10-3 with TRBJ1-4, with D maybe TRBD1 (6 bases). This CDR3 region has 14 residues. V shed 6 bases and J shed 7 bases, with 15 bases lying between them. Per germline, CDR1 ENHRY and CDR2 SYGVKD. This CDR3 is CAISVGGAGEKLFF. DNA for the CDR3: TGTGCCATCAGCGTTGGGGGGGCTGGTGAAAAACTGTTTTTT.

V is TRBV29-1 and J is TRBJ2-1, with 7 bases aligning to TRBD1. The V segment lost 8 bases and the J segment 6 bases; nucleotides outside the gene matches: 10. Germline lookup yields CDR1 SQVTM and CDR2 ANQGSEA. This CDR3 spans 13 amino acids. In DNA, the CDR3 is TGCAGCATATGCCGGGACAGAAGCAATGAGCAGTTCTTC. It specifies CSICRDRSNEQFF.

V gene TRBV5-4 combines with J gene TRBJ2-4; D may be TRBD1 (6 bases). Germline-derived CDR1 and CDR2 are SGHNT and YYREEE (reference sequence). Trimming took 3 bases from V and 0 from J, leaving 13 bases between them. This CDR3 is built from 16 residues. The DNA for the CDR3 is TGTGCCAGCAGCTACCGGACAGCCCTAGCCAAAAACATTCAGTACTTC. The encoded protein is CASSYRTALAKNIQYF.

The chain combines TRBV5-1 with TRBJ2-7; weak D call: TRBD1 (5 bases). Germline CDR1 SGHRS, CDR2 YFSETQ. The V end was cut by 2 bases, the J end by 3 bases, with 12 bases between. The CDR3 spans 14 residues. The CDR3 here is CASSLTDSYYEQYF. The CDR3 nucleotides read TGCGCCAGCAGCTTAACAGACAGTTACTACGAGCAGTACTTC.

This sequence joins TRBV2 and TRBJ1-1; D is perhaps TRBD1 (6 bases). CDR1 SNHLY and CDR2 FYNNEI come from the germline V gene. The CDR3 is 13 residues long. Trimming took 7 bases from V and 0 from J, leaving 9 bases between them. CDR3 loop: CASKGTMNTEAFF. In DNA form, the CDR3 reads TGTGCCAGCAAAGGGACAATGAACACTGAAGCTTTCTTT.

In its sample, this clone was seen a few times. This chain uses TRBV18 with TRBJ1-5; possibly TRBD1 for D (5 bases). Trimming shortened V by 3 bases and J by 9 bases, and 15 bases separated the two germline ends. Germline-derived CDR1 and CDR2 are KGHSH and LQKENI. The CDR3 runs to 14 residues. CDR3 residues: CASSPGGGAGPQHF. The CDR3, as DNA: TGTGCCAGCTCACCGGGGGGAGGGGCAGGGCCCCAGCATTTT.